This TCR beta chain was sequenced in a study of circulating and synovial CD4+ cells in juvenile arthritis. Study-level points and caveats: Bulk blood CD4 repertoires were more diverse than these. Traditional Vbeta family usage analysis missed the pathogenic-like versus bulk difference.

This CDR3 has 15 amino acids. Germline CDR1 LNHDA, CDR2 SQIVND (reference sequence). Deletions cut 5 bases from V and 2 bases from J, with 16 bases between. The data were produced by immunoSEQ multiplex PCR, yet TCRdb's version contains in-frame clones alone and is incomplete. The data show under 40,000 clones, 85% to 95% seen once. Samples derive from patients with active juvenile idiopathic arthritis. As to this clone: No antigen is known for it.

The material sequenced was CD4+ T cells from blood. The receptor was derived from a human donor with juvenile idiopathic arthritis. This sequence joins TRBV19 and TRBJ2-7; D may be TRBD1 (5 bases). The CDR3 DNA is TGTGCCAGTAGTCATCAGGGTGTCTTGGCCTACGAGCAGTACTTC. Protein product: CASSHQGVLAYEQYF.